The 2 T cell receptor beta chains presented below share a single source sample, sequenced in a study of blood T cell repertoires in COVID-19. Here immunoSEQ multiplex PCR was the method, and the copy in TCRdb shows in-frame clones only, minus some. The sample shows 150,000 to 200,000 clones, just under 80% of them seen only once. Material: peripheral blood. These receptors were taken from a man between 65 and 85 years old with active or convalescent COVID-19.

The chain employs TRBV28 and TRBJ1-5; maybe TRBD1 (5 bases). The germline CDR1 and CDR2 sequences are MDHEN and SYDVKM. Between the trimmed V and J ends, which lost 5 bases and 1 base, there was a span of 9 bases. The CDR3 length is 14 residues. The DNA for the CDR3 is TGTGCCAGCAGTAATCCAGGGAGCAATCAGCCCCAGCATTTT. Residues: CASSNPGSNQPQHF.

V usage is TRBV9 and J usage is TRBJ2-7; D possibly corresponds to TRBD2 (7 bases). This CDR3 has 16 amino acids. The V gene's germline CDR1 is SGDLS and CDR2 YYNGEE. Trimming removed 0 bases from V and 3 bases from J, with 16 bases in between. CDR3 sequence (DNA): TGTGCCAGCAGCGTAGAGGGGGGGACGGCCAGCTACGAGCAGTACTTC. Encoded protein: CASSVEGGTASYEQYF.